Each of the 24 T cell receptor beta chains below was sequenced from the same sample in a study of PD-L1 blockade in urothelial cancer. The time point is: peripheral blood 6 weeks after treatment start. The table came from immunoSEQ multiplex PCR; TCRdb's copy has only in-frame clones and leaves some out. The table lists over 70,000 clones, less than 85% of them singletons. The sample consisted of PBMCs, taken around atezolizumab (anti-PD-L1) treatment. Every receptor here comes from a man in his 70s with urothelial cancer.

The rearrangement uses TRBV19 and TRBJ2-3, with D perhaps TRBD2 (5 bases). Germline V CDR1 and CDR2: LNHDA, SQIVND (reference sequence). This CDR3 region has 13 residues. V was cut by 1 base and J by 7 bases, with 9 bases left in between. Here the CDR3 reads CASSIGTQNTQYF. DNA of the CDR3: TGTGCCAGTAGTATAGGGACTCAGAATACGCAGTATTTT.

The V call is TRBV9, the J call TRBJ2-5; D is unresolved. Trimming took off 2 bases at V and 2 bases at J, with 7 bases between the two ends. Germline V CDR1 and CDR2: SGDLS, YYNGEE. CDR3 length: 13 residues. CDR3: CASSVLAQETQYF. CDR3 bases: TGTGCCAGCAGCGTCTTGGCACAAGAGACCCAGTACTTC.

The chain combines TRBV13 with TRBJ2-3, with 10 bases fitting TRBD2. The CDR3 has 17 residues. Losses at the gene ends were 1 base for V and 0 bases for J; bases not matched to a gene: 4. Germline V gives CDR1 PRHDT, CDR2 FYEKMQ (reference sequence). CDR3 sequence (DNA): TGTGCCAGCAGCTTAGTCGGTAGCGGGGGGAGCACAGATACGCAGTATTTT. Translation: CASSLVGSGGSTDTQYF. Full variable domain (rest looked up from reference TRBV13 and TRBJ2-3): AAGVIQSPRHLIKEKRETATLKCYPIPRHDTVYWYQQGPGQDPQFLISFYEKMQSDKGSIPDRFSAQQFSDYHSELNMSSLELGDSALYFCASSLVGSGGSTDTQYFGPGTRLTVL.

The V call is TRBV2, the J call TRBJ2-6; 8 bases match TRBD1. The length of the CDR3 is 14 residues. Germline trimming cut 1 base from V and 13 bases from J; bases unmatched to any gene: 6. The germline gives CDR1 SNHLY, CDR2 FYNNEI. In nucleotides, the CDR3 is TGTGCCAGCAGTGAAGGGACAGGGACAGGTGTCCTGACTTTC. Translated, it gives CASSEGTGTGVLTF. Based on the CDR3 plus reference TRBV2 and TRBJ2-6, the full variable domain is EPEVTQTPSHQVTQMGQEVILRCVPISNHLYFYWYRQILGQKVEFLVSFYNNEISEKSEIFDDQFSVERPDGSNFTLKIRSTKLEDSAMYFCASSEGTGTGVLTFGAGSRLTVL.

The genes are TRBV6-1 and TRBJ1-5, with TRBD1 matching over 9 bases. The CDR3 runs to 14 residues. The germline V gene encodes CDR1 MNHNS and CDR2 SASEGT. Trimming at V came to 2 bases and at J to 8 bases, leaving 4 bases not matched to a gene. Written as DNA, the CDR3 is TGTGCCAGCAGTGAAATTTGGGACAGGGAGCCCCAGCATTTT. This encodes CASSEIWDREPQHF.

The CDR3 loop is CASSEAQIGYTF. CDR3 sequence (DNA): TGTGCCAGCAGTGAAGCTCAGATTGGCTACACCTTC. The genes are TRBV2 and TRBJ1-2; D not resolved. This CDR3 region has 12 residues. Trimming left V 0 bases short and J 7 bases short, with 6 bases between. The germline V gene encodes CDR1 SNHLY and CDR2 FYNNEI.

This chain links TRBV19 with TRBJ2-1, with 10 bases that match TRBD2. The CDR3 sequence is 16 residues long. Germline CDR1 and CDR2: LNHDA and SQIVND (reference sequence). V was clipped by 0 bases and J by 2 bases; unmatched bases: 1. CDR3 bases: TGTGCCAGTAGTATAGAACTAGCGGGGACCTACAATGAGCAGTTCTTC. As protein: CASSIELAGTYNEQFF.

This clone was detected a few times. The chain employs TRBV18 and TRBJ1-1; D call uncertain. The CDR3 covers 14 residues. Germline V CDR1 and CDR2: KGHSH, LQKENI. With 6 bases removed from V and 1 base from J, the gap between germline ends came to 12 bases. CDR3 nucleotide sequence: TGTGCCAGCTCGCCCCAGTCAACGAACACTGAAGCTTTCTTT. Its protein is CASSPQSTNTEAFF.

V usage is TRBV7-9 and J usage is TRBJ1-1, with TRBD1 identical over 7 bases. Germline CDR1 SEHNR, CDR2 FQNEAQ (reference sequence). Unmatched junction bases numbered 4, after V lost 4 bases and J lost 8 bases. This CDR3 contains 12 residues. CDR3 in amino acids: CASSSTGAEAFF. DNA for the CDR3: TGTGCCAGCAGCTCCACAGGGGCGGAAGCTTTCTTT.

The J gene is TRBJ2-7, the V gene TRBV11-1; no firm D call. Germline V gene lookup returns CDR1 SGHAT and CDR2 FQDESV (reference sequence). The CDR3 is made up of 14 amino acids. The V gene lost 4 bases and the J gene lost 0 bases, with 10 bases spanning the gap. CDR3 amino acids: CASSWSRSSYEQYF. The DNA for the CDR3 is TGTGCCAGCAGCTGGTCCAGGTCCTCCTACGAGCAGTACTTC. Full variable domain (missing parts from reference TRBV11-1 and TRBJ2-7): EAEVAQSPRYKITEKSQAVAFWCDPISGHATLYWYRQILGQGPELLVQFQDESVVDDSQLPKDRFSAERLKGVDSTLKIQPAELGDSAMYLCASSWSRSSYEQYFGPGTRLTVT.

This sequence joins TRBV6-6 and TRBJ1-4; D is possibly TRBD1 (6 bases). Germline V lookup: CDR1 MNHNY, CDR2 SVGAGI (reference sequence). CDR3 length: 15 residues. V was cut by 5 bases and J by 7 bases, with 17 bases left in between. Here the CDR3 DNA reads TGTGCCAGCAGTCGCCTCCGGGGGGCTGGTGAAAAACTGTTTTTT. Translated, it gives CASSRLRGAGEKLFF.

This chain links TRBV14 with TRBJ1-1, with 7 bases lining up with TRBD1. The V segment lost 4 bases and the J segment 1 base; nucleotides outside the gene matches: 9. In germline, CDR1 is SGHDN, CDR2 FVKESK. The CDR3 is 16 amino acids. DNA of the CDR3: TGTGCCAGCAGCCTTGCCTCGGGGACAGCGAACACTGAAGCTTTCTTT. Its protein product is CASSLASGTANTEAFF.

In this sample, this clone turned up a few times. This chain links TRBV7-2 with TRBJ1-1; D is uncertain. CDR1 is SGHTA, CDR2 FQGNSA, per germline. With 1 base removed from V and 1 base from J, the gap between germline ends came to 4 bases. This CDR3 has 13 amino acids. This CDR3 reads CASSLVRNTEAFF. CDR3 DNA sequence: TGTGCCAGCAGCTTAGTTAGGAACACTGAAGCTTTCTTT.

CDR3 sequence: CASIQDREDYTEAFF. CDR3 DNA: TGTGCCAGCATTCAGGACAGGGAAGATTACACTGAAGCTTTCTTT. The chain employs TRBV11-3 and TRBJ1-1; TRBD1 agrees at 8 bases. The germline V gene encodes CDR1 SGHNT and CDR2 YENEEA. Trimming took 7 bases from V and 3 from J; bases not matched to a gene: 10. This CDR3 region has 15 residues.

The genes are TRBV19 and TRBJ2-1; 11 bases align to TRBD2. The ends lost 3 bases at V and 1 base at J; junction bases unmatched: 11. This CDR3 contains 19 residues. Germline V lookup: CDR1 LNHDA, CDR2 SQIVND (reference sequence). Here the CDR3 DNA reads TGTGCCAGTAGTATGGATCCTTTTAGCGGGAGGGAGTCCTACAATGAGCAGTTCTTC. Translating it yields CASSMDPFSGRESYNEQFF.

The chain uses TRBV27 and TRBJ2-5; 10 bases are a match to TRBD2. The germline CDR1 and CDR2 sequences are MNHEY and SMNVEV (reference sequence). The CDR3 sequence is 15 residues long. Trimming at V came to 3 bases and at J to 4 bases, leaving 5 bases not matched to a gene. The chain's CDR3 is CASSFSAGGRETQYF. As DNA, the CDR3 is TGTGCCAGCAGTTTCTCAGCGGGAGGGCGAGAGACCCAGTACTTC.

This clone was detected only once. The genes are TRBV7-2 and TRBJ2-4; 8 nucleotides agree with TRBD1. The CDR3 extends over 15 amino acids. Trimming removed 5 bases from V and 5 bases from J; junction bases left unmatched: 8. Germline-derived CDR1 and CDR2 are SGHTA and FQGNSA. In DNA, the CDR3 is TGTGCCAGCAGCCAAATGGGACAGGTCGAAAACATTCAGTACTTC. Protein sequence: CASSQMGQVENIQYF.

V and J are TRBV19 and TRBJ1-3, with D possibly matching TRBD1 (6 bases). The CDR3 runs to 15 residues. The V and J ends lost 6 bases and 0 bases respectively, with 12 bases between them. Germline V gene sequence: CDR1 LNHDA, CDR2 SQIVND (reference sequence). The CDR3 DNA reads as TGTGCCAGTAGACAGGGTCGGGACTCTGGAAACACCATATATTTT. Its translation: CASRQGRDSGNTIYF.

The chain combines TRBV7-2 with TRBJ1-6; no clear D gene. This CDR3 comprises 14 residues. Germline-derived CDR1 and CDR2 are SGHTA and FQGNSA. Between the trimmed V and J ends, which lost 1 base and 10 bases, there was a span of 11 bases. As DNA, the CDR3 is TGTGCCAGCAGCTTAGTGTGGGAGGGCTCACCCCTCCACTTT. Protein sequence: CASSLVWEGSPLHF.

The CDR3 protein is CASSYRGLDSPLHF. The CDR3, as DNA: TGTGCCAGCAGTTACAGGGGCTTGGATTCACCCCTCCACTTT. This chain joins TRBV6-5 and TRBJ1-6; weak D call: TRBD1 (5 bases). Per the germline V gene, CDR1 is MNHEY and CDR2 is SVGAGI. V shed 2 bases and J shed 8 bases, with 10 bases lying between them. This CDR3 is built from 14 residues.

With regard to this clone: A junction boundary mismatches the germline segment, possibly from a read error. The rearrangement uses TRBV6-6 and TRBJ2-7; D is uncertain. The CDR3 sequence is 11 residues long. Germline-derived CDR1 and CDR2 are MNHNY and SVGAGI (reference sequence). CDR3 bases: TGTGCCAGCAGTTACGGTCAGGAAGGTACCTTC. This sequence encodes CASSYGQEGTF.

CDR3 region: CAWRRLAQFSEAFF. For the CDR3, the DNA is TGTGCCTGGAGACGCCTTGCTCAGTTCAGTGAAGCTTTCTTT. This chain links TRBV30 with TRBJ1-1; D gene ambiguous. The CDR3 runs 14 residues. V was cut by 3 bases and J by 7 bases, with 18 bases left in between. Germline V gene lookup returns CDR1 GTSNPN and CDR2 SVGIG (reference sequence).

In its sample, this clone was seen a few times. This rearrangement joins TRBV19 to TRBJ2-3; the D gene is possibly TRBD2 (6 bases). Germline CDR1 LNHDA, CDR2 SQIVND (reference sequence). The CDR3 consists of 12 residues. V was trimmed by 6 bases and J by 3 bases, leaving 7 bases between them. For the CDR3, the DNA is TGTGCCAGTAGCGGGAGAACAGATACGCAGTATTTT. Its protein is CASSGRTDTQYF.

The genes are TRBV5-6 and TRBJ2-7, with 7 bases identical to TRBD1. CDR3 length equals 13 residues. Losses at the gene ends were 4 bases for V and 2 bases for J; bases not matched to a gene: 3. CDR1 is SGHDT, CDR2 YYEEEE, per germline. The CDR3 spells CASSPGQPYEQYF. CDR3 in DNA: TGTGCCAGCAGCCCGGGACAGCCCTACGAGCAGTACTTC.